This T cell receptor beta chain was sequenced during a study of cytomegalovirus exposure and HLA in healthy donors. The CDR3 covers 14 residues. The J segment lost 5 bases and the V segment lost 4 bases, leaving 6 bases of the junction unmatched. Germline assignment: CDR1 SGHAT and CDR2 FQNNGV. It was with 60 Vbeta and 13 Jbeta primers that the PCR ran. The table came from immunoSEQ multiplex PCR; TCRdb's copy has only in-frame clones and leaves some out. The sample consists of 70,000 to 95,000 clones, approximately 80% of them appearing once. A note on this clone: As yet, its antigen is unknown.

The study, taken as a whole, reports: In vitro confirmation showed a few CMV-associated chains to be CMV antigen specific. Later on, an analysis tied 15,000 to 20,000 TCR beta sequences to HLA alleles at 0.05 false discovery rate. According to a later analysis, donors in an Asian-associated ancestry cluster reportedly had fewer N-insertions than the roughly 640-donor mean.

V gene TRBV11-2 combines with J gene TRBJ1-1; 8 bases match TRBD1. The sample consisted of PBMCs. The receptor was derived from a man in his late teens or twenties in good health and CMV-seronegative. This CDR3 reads CASSSNRGRTEAFF. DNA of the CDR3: TGTGCCAGCAGCTCCAACAGGGGGAGGACTGAAGCTTTCTTT.